These 17 T cell receptor beta chains were sequenced from one sample in a study of chemoradiotherapy in HPV16-positive cancers. Clones were sequenced by immunoSEQ multiplex PCR, and TCRdb holds only the in-frame ones, with some missing. This sample has 6,000 to 8,000 clones, with about 80% found just once. Sampling was performed from a patient who underwent chemoradiotherapy. Source of these receptors: a human donor with HPV-associated anogenital cancer.

This sequence joins TRBV20-1 and TRBJ1-4; D call uncertain. Germline V lookup: CDR1 DFQATT, CDR2 SNEGSKA (reference sequence). The germline V and J ends were trimmed by 2 bases and 5 bases, with 3 bases remaining between them. This CDR3 is built from 11 residues. The CDR3 protein is CSARQNEKLFF. As DNA, the CDR3 is TGCAGTGCTAGACAGAATGAAAAACTGTTTTTT.

The CDR3 DNA sequence: TGTGCCAGCAGCTTGGCGGGGGGAGAATATTTCATGAACACTGAAGCTTTCTTT. This translates into CASSLAGGEYFMNTEAFF. This chain joins TRBV5-6 and TRBJ1-1; maybe TRBD1 (5 bases). The CDR3 consists of 18 residues. CDR1 and CDR2 from the germline V gene are SGHDT and YYEEEE. The V and J ends lost 0 bases and 0 bases respectively, with 18 bases between them.

This chain links TRBV4-1 with TRBJ1-2; 11 nucleotides line up with TRBD1. The CDR3 extends over 17 amino acids. V dropped 1 base and J dropped 8; count of bases not matched to a gene: 12. CDR1 and CDR2 (germline): MGHRA, YSYEKL. This chain's CDR3 is CASSQVVRTGGADGYTF. In DNA, the CDR3 is TGCGCCAGCAGCCAAGTGGTAAGGACAGGGGGCGCCGACGGCTACACCTTC.

V usage is TRBV28 and J usage is TRBJ2-7; 8 bases line up with TRBD1. V lost 5 bases, J lost 11 bases, and 11 bases stayed unmatched. This CDR3 is 13 amino acids long. Per germline, CDR1 MDHEN and CDR2 SYDVKM. For the CDR3, the DNA is TGTGCCAGCAGTCCCCCGGGACAGGTAGATAAGTACTTC. It codes for CASSPPGQVDKYF.

The rearrangement uses TRBV10-3 and TRBJ1-1; a weak D match, TRBD1 (5 bases). This CDR3 is built from 12 residues. V lost 10 bases and J 2 bases, leaving 11 bases between the germline ends. Germline CDR1 is ENHRY and CDR2 is SYGVKD. In DNA, the CDR3 is TGTGCCACGTCCCGGGGCAACACTGAAGCTTTCTTT. Translated: CATSRGNTEAFF.

This chain uses TRBV30 with TRBJ2-3; no reliable D call. V was trimmed by 0 bases and J by 2 bases, leaving 9 bases between them. The germline CDR1 and CDR2 sequences are GTSNPN and SVGIG (reference sequence). There are 14 residues in the CDR3. The CDR3 region is CAWSVRSPTDTQYF. For the CDR3, the DNA is TGTGCCTGGAGTGTACGCTCCCCCACAGATACGCAGTATTTT.

The chain has TRBV6-1 and TRBJ2-7; D may correspond to TRBD1 or TRBD2 (5 bases each). The CDR3 consists of 13 residues. The germline V gene has CDR1 MNHNS and CDR2 SASEGT. V was trimmed by 7 bases and J by 8 bases, leaving 18 bases between them. In DNA form, the CDR3 reads TGTGCCAGCACTACTCAGGGAGCCGTTCAGCAGTACTTC. Amino acids: CASTTQGAVQQYF.

This clone has more than one count but fewer than ten. V gene TRBV5-1 combines with J gene TRBJ1-6; D is undetermined. The CDR3 totals 15 residues. Germline values: CDR1 SGHRS, CDR2 YFSETQ. V lost 0 bases and J lost 7, with 11 bases in between. The CDR3 region has the DNA TGCGCCAGCAGCTTGGTGCCGGGAGTGAATTCACCCCTCCACTTT. Its translation is CASSLVPGVNSPLHF.

V and J are TRBV5-6 and TRBJ2-7; D possibly uses TRBD1 or TRBD2 (7 bases each). The CDR3 is made up of 14 amino acids. CDR1 and CDR2 from the germline V gene are SGHDT and YYEEEE. With 2 bases removed from V and 4 bases from J, the gap between germline ends came to 13 bases. DNA for the CDR3: TGTGCCAGCAGCTTAGGGCAGGGGGGGTACGAGCAGTACTTC. Protein product: CASSLGQGGYEQYF.

The rearrangement links TRBV11-2 to TRBJ2-3; 8 bases are shared with TRBD1. In germline, CDR1 is SGHAT, CDR2 FQNNGV. After removal of 2 bases from V and 5 bases from J, the junction contained 3 bases not matched to a gene. This CDR3 region has 14 residues. CDR3: CASSLTGGLDTQYF. The CDR3 DNA reads TGTGCCAGCAGCTTAACAGGGGGGTTAGATACGCAGTATTTT.

J is TRBJ1-6 and V is TRBV29-1; no reliable D call. Germline assignment: CDR1 SQVTM and CDR2 ANQGSEA. This CDR3 spans 13 amino acids. V lost 4 bases and J 7 bases, leaving 11 bases between the germline ends. The CDR3 DNA is TGCAGCGTTGGGGAAACGGGGAATTCACCCCTCCACTTT. Amino acid sequence: CSVGETGNSPLHF.

The rearrangement uses TRBV28 and TRBJ2-3; D gene uncertain. CDR3 length: 15 residues. CDR1 and CDR2 from the germline V gene are MDHEN and SYDVKM. The V gene lost 2 bases and the J gene lost 0 bases, with 9 bases spanning the gap. This chain's CDR3 is CASSLPGASTDTQYF. CDR3 sequence (DNA): TGTGCCAGCAGTTTACCCGGAGCTAGCACAGATACGCAGTATTTT.

The chain has TRBV5-1 and TRBJ2-7, with D uncertain. This CDR3 is 14 amino acids long. Germline CDR1 and CDR2: SGHRS and YFSETQ. Trimming left V 1 base short and J 0 bases short, with 8 bases between. The CDR3 sequence is CASSLTVSSYEQYF. The CDR3 bases are TGCGCCAGCAGCTTGACGGTCAGCTCCTACGAGCAGTACTTC.

The V gene is TRBV9, the J gene TRBJ2-7; 9 bases match TRBD2. J lost 3 bases, V lost 0 bases, and 4 bases had no gene match. The CDR3 sequence is 15 residues long. Germline loops: CDR1 SGDLS, CDR2 YYNGEE. DNA for the CDR3: TGTGCCAGCAGCGTAGCACCGACTAGCGGCTACGAGCAGTACTTC. Residues: CASSVAPTSGYEQYF.

The chain is built from TRBV19 and TRBJ1-5, with TRBD1 as a possible D gene (5 bases). V lost 3 bases and J lost 0, with 9 bases in between. Germline V gene sequence: CDR1 LNHDA, CDR2 SQIVND (reference sequence). This CDR3 is built from 15 residues. This CDR3 is CASSITGHSNQPQHF. DNA of the CDR3: TGTGCCAGTAGTATTACAGGTCATAGCAATCAGCCCCAGCATTTT.

As for this clone: The germline gene is not matched at one end of the junction; a read error may be the cause. This chain joins TRBV6-4 and TRBJ2-6; a weak D match, TRBD1 (5 bases). Germline V lookup: CDR1 MRHNA, CDR2 SNTAGT. The CDR3 extends over 14 amino acids. CDR3 amino acids: CASGDSSGANVLTF. CDR3 DNA: TGTGCCAGCGGTGACAGCTCTGGGGCCAACGTCCTGACTTTC.

The chain carries TRBV19 and TRBJ2-1; 7 nucleotides align to TRBD1. V shed 4 bases, J shed 8 bases, and the junction held 5 bases outside the gene matches. The germline CDR1 and CDR2 sequences are LNHDA and SQIVND (reference sequence). There are 13 residues in the CDR3. The CDR3 nucleotides read TGTGCCAGTAGTAACAGGGGAAGGGATGAGCAGTTCTTC. Its translation is CASSNRGRDEQFF.